A selection of T cell receptor beta chains follows, all from one sample in a study of cytomegalovirus exposure and HLA in healthy donors. The table came from immunoSEQ multiplex PCR; TCRdb's copy has only in-frame clones and leaves some out. The sample yields tens of thousands of clones, over 75% seen once. The sequencing input was PBMCs. Receptor source: a male donor in good health and CMV-seronegative. Each CDR3 is given with its conserved first and last residue. Each record gives: J gene, D gene, V gene, clone size, CDR3 DNA, CDR3 protein. D genes are given only for firm matches. Where a row states a size, it is once, few, many or the class of an expanded clone; other rows omit it.

TRBJ2-2	.	TRBV6-1	.	TGTGCCAGCAGTGAAAAAGGGAGCCGTGCCGGGGAGCTGTTTTTT	CASSEKGSRAGELFF
TRBJ2-1	.	TRBV6-1	.	TGTGCCAGCAGTGAAGCGAGGAGCTATGAGCAGTTCTTC	CASSEARSYEQFF
TRBJ1-3	TRBD1	TRBV5-4	.	TGTGCCAGCAGCGCCCGGACAGGGTCTGGAAACACCATATATTTT	CASSARTGSGNTIYF
TRBJ2-2	TRBD1	TRBV5-1	.	TGCGCCAGCAGCTTTGGACAGGGGAGTACCGGGGAGCTGTTTTTT	CASSFGQGSTGELFF
TRBJ1-2	TRBD1	TRBV10-3	.	TGTGCCATCAGAGGACAGGGGGCGGACTATGGCTACACCTTC	CAIRGQGADYGYTF
TRBJ2-7	.	TRBV18	.	TGTGCCAGCTCACCAGGGGCGAAGGACGAGCAGTACTTC	CASSPGAKDEQYF
TRBJ1-2	.	TRBV6-5	.	TGTGCCAGCAGTCGGACAGTTACCAACTATGGCTACACCTTC	CASSRTVTNYGYTF
TRBJ2-3	.	TRBV7-8	once	TGTGCCAGCAGCTCACAGGGTAGAGATACGCAGTATTTT	CASSSQGRDTQYF
TRBJ1-1	.	TRBV4-1	.	TGCGCCAGCAGCCAAGATGGAGAAACTGAAGCTTTCTTT	CASSQDGETEAFF
TRBJ2-4	.	TRBV9	.	TGTGCCAGCAGCGTAGGCAGATCTAAAAACATTCAGTACTTC	CASSVGRSKNIQYF
TRBJ1-4	TRBD1	TRBV29-1	.	TGCAGCGTTGGTATCAGACAGGGTTGGAGTGATAAACTGTTTTTT	CSVGIRQGWSDKLFF
TRBJ1-2	TRBD1	TRBV7-9	few	TGTGCCAGCAGCTTACCGGGACAGGAAAACTATGGCTACACCTTC	CASSLPGQENYGYTF
TRBJ1-2	.	TRBV6-4	.	TGTGCCAGCAGTGACGTCGGCAGGGGTTATGGCTACACCTTC	CASSDVGRGYGYTF
TRBJ2-1	TRBD1	TRBV7-9	.	TGTGCCAGCAGACCAGGGGGTACGGAGCAGTTCTTC	CASRPGGTEQFF
TRBJ1-2	TRBD1	TRBV15	.	TGTGCCACCAGCAGAGAGGGACAGGGTGATGGCTACACCTTC	CATSREGQGDGYTF
TRBJ2-5	TRBD2	TRBV4-1	.	TGCGCCAGCAGCCAAGATTCCGGGACTAGCGGACAAGAGACCCAGTACTTC	CASSQDSGTSGQETQYF
TRBJ1-6	TRBD1	TRBV18	.	TGTGCCAGCTCAACCGGGACAGGGGGTAATATAGGTAATTCACCCCTCCACTTT	CASSTGTGGNIGNSPLHF
TRBJ1-4	.	TRBV19	.	TGTGCCAGTAGTAAACAGGACGCAACTAATGAAAAACTGTTTTTT	CASSKQDATNEKLFF
TRBJ1-1	TRBD1	TRBV7-9	.	TGTTCCAGCAGCTTAGCCCGTGGACAGGGGAACACTGAAGCTTTCTTT	CSSSLARGQGNTEAFF
TRBJ1-6	TRBD1	TRBV14	.	TGTGCCAGCAGCCTAGCCCCAGGGGGCCCAACCTATAATTCACCCCTCCACTTT	CASSLAPGGPTYNSPLHF
TRBJ1-6	.	TRBV30	.	TGTGCCTGGAGTGTAGCGTGGGTGACCTATAATTCACCCCTCCACTTT	CAWSVAWVTYNSPLHF
TRBJ1-4	.	TRBV2	.	TGTGCCAGCAAGGGTGGGGCGGTCGCCGAAAAACTGTTTTTT	CASKGGAVAEKLFF
TRBJ1-4	.	TRBV5-6	.	TGTGCCAGCAGCTTGGCGGGGGGTCTGGGTGAAAAACTGTTTTTT	CASSLAGGLGEKLFF
TRBJ2-4	.	TRBV10-1	.	TGCGCCAACTGTGTAGAGGGTCCAGCCAAAAACATTCAGTACTTC	CANCVEGPAKNIQYF
TRBJ1-4	TRBD1	TRBV25-1	once	TGTGCCAGCAGTAAAGGGGGCAATGAAAAACTGTTTTTT	CASSKGGNEKLFF
TRBJ1-1	.	TRBV6-6	once	TGTGCCAGCAGTTACCTAGGGGCGAACACTGAAGCTTTCTTT	CASSYLGANTEAFF
TRBJ2-1	TRBD2	TRBV6-5	.	TGTGCCAGCAGCCCCGGGACTAGCGGGGGTAATGAGCAGTTCTTC	CASSPGTSGGNEQFF
TRBJ2-2	.	TRBV4-1	.	TGCGCCAGCAGTCTTTTGCGGACCGGGGAGCTGTTTTTT	CASSLLRTGELFF
TRBJ2-5	TRBD1	TRBV6-1	.	TGTGCCAGCCTGAGGGGGACAGGGGGTTCAGAGACCCAGTACTTC	CASLRGTGGSETQYF
TRBJ1-2	.	TRBV5-8	.	TGTGCCAGCAGCTTGCGAGCAGGGTCCTATGGCTACACCTTC	CASSLRAGSYGYTF